The 28 T cell receptor beta chains below were found in one sample sequenced in a study of shared clonotypes between healthy human individuals. Sequencing was performed with immunoSEQ multiplex PCR; in TCRdb, only in-frame clones are kept and a portion is missing. Seen here are millions of clones, roughly 94% observed once, and the top ten hold roughly 0.13%. The sample comprised naive CD4+ T cells sorted from blood. Subset described: CD45RA+ positively selected. The receptors derive from a young man in good health.

The V call is TRBV5-1, the J call TRBJ1-5; D is unresolved. The germline V and J ends were trimmed by 0 bases and 7 bases, with 11 bases remaining between them. The length of the CDR3 is 14 residues. CDR1 is SGHRS, CDR2 YFSETQ, per germline. The CDR3 DNA reads as TGCGCCAGCAGCTTGGGAGACGGCACCCAGCCCCAGCATTTT. Residues: CASSLGDGTQPQHF.

The chain has TRBV2 and TRBJ2-2; maybe TRBD2 (5 bases). Germline CDR1 is SNHLY and CDR2 is FYNNEI. This CDR3 contains 13 residues. V lost 5 bases and J 6 bases, leaving 10 bases between the germline ends. CDR3 sequence: CASSLRGPGELFF. In DNA form, the CDR3 reads TGTGCCAGCAGTCTACGGGGTCCCGGGGAGCTGTTTTTT.

This chain links TRBV6-1 with TRBJ2-7; TRBD1 matches 7 bases. V was pared by 6 bases and J by 4 bases, with 3 bases of the junction left unmatched. The CDR3 sequence is 12 residues long. Germline values: CDR1 MNHNS, CDR2 SASEGT. The CDR3 sequence is CASSRQGYEQYF. The CDR3 DNA sequence: TGTGCCAGCAGCAGACAGGGTTACGAGCAGTACTTC.

CDR3 protein: CASSQDRGTGANVLTF. CDR3 DNA sequence: TGCGCCAGCAGCCAAGATCGAGGGACTGGGGCCAACGTCCTGACTTTC. V and J are TRBV4-3 and TRBJ2-6, with D perhaps matching TRBD2 (5 bases). Germline assignment: CDR1 LGHNA and CDR2 YSLEER. V dropped 0 bases and J dropped 2 bases, with 8 bases sitting between them. The CDR3 is 16 amino acids.

CDR3 nucleotide sequence: TGTGCCAGCAGTGACCCGGGACAAAGGGAAAAACTGTTTTTT. Amino acid sequence: CASSDPGQREKLFF. V gene TRBV6-1 combines with J gene TRBJ1-4; D is perhaps TRBD1 (6 bases). CDR1 and CDR2 from the germline V gene are MNHNS and SASEGT. With 3 bases removed from V and 8 bases from J, the gap between germline ends came to 13 bases. CDR3 length: 14 residues.

The CDR3 nucleotides are TGTGCCAGCAGCTTGGAGCCAGGTTGGGGCTACACCTTC. This gives the protein CASSLEPGWGYTF. V gene TRBV5-6 combines with J gene TRBJ1-2; D gene ambiguous. CDR1 SGHDT and CDR2 YYEEEE come from the germline V gene. The CDR3 loop spans 13 amino acids. V was clipped by 0 bases and J by 8 bases, with 11 bases between them.

The J gene is TRBJ1-1, the V gene TRBV25-1; D ambiguous. The CDR3 is 14 residues long. Germline V gene sequence: CDR1 MGHDK, CDR2 SYGVNS. Trimming removed 4 bases from V and 6 bases from J, with 15 bases in between. CDR3 in amino acids: CASSVKVPGAEAFF. Here the CDR3 DNA reads TGTGCCAGCAGTGTGAAAGTCCCTGGGGCTGAAGCTTTCTTT. Full variable domain (outside the CDR3, taken from reference TRBV25-1 and TRBJ1-1): EADIYQTPRYLVIGTGKKITLECSQTMGHDKMYWYQQDPGMELHLIHYSYGVNSTEKGDLSSESTVSRIRTEHFPLTLESARPSHTSQYLCASSVKVPGAEAFFGQGTRLTVV.

The chain has TRBV6-1 and TRBJ2-3, with D perhaps matching TRBD1 or TRBD2 (6 bases each). The CDR3 has 11 amino acids. The germline CDR1 and CDR2 sequences are MNHNS and SASEGT. V was cut by 11 bases and J by 8 bases, with 14 bases left in between. The CDR3 bases are TGTGCCGGGGGGCAGTTGCCTACGCAGTATTTT. It codes for CAGGQLPTQYF.

This clone was seen ten or more times. The chain combines TRBV30 with TRBJ2-5; 7 bases fit TRBD2. V lost 4 bases, J lost 3 bases, and 11 bases stayed unmatched. The germline V gene encodes CDR1 GTSNPN and CDR2 SVGIG (reference sequence). This CDR3 comprises 15 residues. The CDR3 region has the DNA TGTGCCTGGAACCCCCAAGGGCTAGCGGAAGAGACCCAGTACTTC. Translated, it gives CAWNPQGLAEETQYF.

The chain links TRBV7-9 to TRBJ1-5, with 7 positions matching TRBD1. The trim removed 3 bases at V and 5 bases at J, leaving 4 bases unmatched. The CDR3 is 14 residues long. Germline V lookup: CDR1 SEHNR, CDR2 FQNEAQ (reference sequence). CDR3 DNA: TGTGCCAGCAGCTTGGGAGGGGGCGATCAGCCCCAGCATTTT. This translates into CASSLGGGDQPQHF.

A note on this clone: Different DNA sequences within this sample yield the same CDR3. This chain connects TRBV18 to TRBJ2-5; D is perhaps TRBD1 (6 bases). CDR1 is KGHSH, CDR2 LQKENI, per germline. The CDR3 has 14 residues. V was pared by 3 bases and J by 2 bases, with 10 bases between. CDR3 amino acids: CASSPGRGQETQYF. CDR3 DNA sequence: TGTGCCAGCTCACCGGGCAGGGGTCAAGAGACCCAGTACTTC.

The chain uses TRBV7-2 and TRBJ1-2; no clear D gene. V gave up 1 base and J gave up 8 bases, with 11 bases separating them. The CDR3 is 13 residues long. Per the germline V gene, CDR1 is SGHTA and CDR2 is FQGNSA. The CDR3 region has the DNA TGTGCCAGCAGCTTAGAGCCGGGTTTGGGCTACACCTTC. It encodes CASSLEPGLGYTF.

This sequence joins TRBV5-1 and TRBJ2-1, with 10 positions matching TRBD2. Per germline, CDR1 SGHRS and CDR2 YFSETQ. The CDR3 is 18 amino acids. The junction had 16 bases not matched to a gene; V was cut back by 1 base and J by 9 bases. The CDR3 DNA sequence: TGCGCCAGCAGCTTGCACGGACTAGCGGCCCTTGCAGGGCCTGAGCAGTTCTTC. This sequence encodes CASSLHGLAALAGPEQFF.

The V gene is TRBV4-1, the J gene TRBJ2-3, with a tentative D call TRBD2 (7 bases). Germline-derived CDR1 and CDR2 are MGHRA and YSYEKL. V shed 2 bases and J shed 5 bases, with 20 bases lying between them. The CDR3 extends over 17 amino acids. The CDR3 DNA reads TGCGCCAGCAGCCAAAGGTTTTTCGGGGGGCGCGAAGATACGCAGTATTTT. It encodes CASSQRFFGGREDTQYF.

This clone came up once. An end of the junction does not agree with germline; a read error may underlie this. V and J are TRBV7-7 and TRBJ1-2; 7 bases align to TRBD1. This CDR3 is 14 amino acids long. CDR1 is SSHAT, CDR2 FNYEAQ, per germline (reference sequence). This CDR3 reads CASSPMTGPYGYTF. The CDR3 nucleotides read TGTGCTAGCAGCCCGATGACAGGGCCCTATGGCTACACCTTC.

The chain recombines TRBV6-5 with TRBJ2-7, with D possibly matching TRBD1 (6 bases). This CDR3 is 13 amino acids long. Germline loops: CDR1 MNHEY, CDR2 SVGAGI. V was shortened by 7 bases and J by 2 bases, with 12 bases between the two germline ends. In DNA form, the CDR3 reads TGTGCCAGCATGAGGGACATTACCTACGAGCAGTACTTC. Translation: CASMRDITYEQYF.

The gene calls are TRBV30 and TRBJ1-5, with unresolved D. The V gene's germline CDR1 is GTSNPN and CDR2 SVGIG (reference sequence). The V end was cut by 2 bases, the J end by 2 bases, with 7 bases between. This CDR3 comprises 13 residues. The CDR3 nucleotides are TGTGCCTGGAGTTGGCAGCGCAATCAGCCCCAGCATTTT. This sequence encodes CAWSWQRNQPQHF. The entire variable domain, with the rest obtained from reference TRBV30 and TRBJ1-5, is as follows: SQTIHQWPATLVQPVGSPLSLECTVEGTSNPNLYWYRQAAGRGLQLLFYSVGIGQISSEVPQNLSASRPQDRQFILSSKKLLLSDSGFYLCAWSWQRNQPQHFGDGTRLSIL.

The chain links TRBV7-9 to TRBJ1-2; D remains unclear. The CDR3 contains 11 residues. V was trimmed by 8 bases and J by 6 bases, leaving 10 bases between them. Germline V gene sequence: CDR1 SEHNR, CDR2 FQNEAQ (reference sequence). The CDR3 coding sequence is TGTGCCAGCTTCACGGGTCATGGCTACACCTTC. This gives the protein CASFTGHGYTF.

This clone occurred once. Being one base from a much bigger clone, this may be a read error. Other DNA sequences in this sample translate to the same CDR3. This chain uses TRBV9 with TRBJ2-1, with TRBD1 identical over 9 bases. From germline, CDR1 is SGDLS and CDR2 YYNGEE. CDR3 size: 15 residues. V shed 4 bases and J 1 base; nucleotides not matched to a gene: 3. CDR3: CASSPGQGSYNEQFF. CDR3 nucleotide sequence: TGTGCCAGCAGCCCAGGACAGGGGTCCTACAATGAGCAGTTCTTC.

The table lists this clone with a count of one. The chain recombines TRBV10-3 with TRBJ2-2; D perhaps matches TRBD1 (6 bases). Looked up from germline, CDR1 is ENHRY and CDR2 is SYGVKD. The CDR3 sequence is 15 residues long. With 3 bases removed from V and 3 bases from J, the gap between germline ends came to 11 bases. CDR3 sequence reads: CAISELAGDTGELFF. CDR3 nucleotide sequence: TGTGCCATCAGTGAACTGGCAGGGGACACCGGGGAGCTGTTTTTT.

On this clone: This sample also contains other DNA sequences that code for the same CDR3. The chain recombines TRBV30 with TRBJ1-4, with D unclear. CDR3 length: 11 residues. Per the germline V gene, CDR1 is GTSNPN and CDR2 is SVGIG (reference sequence). V lost 2 bases and J lost 7, with 5 bases in between. The CDR3 protein is CAWSSSEKLFF. The CDR3 coding sequence is TGTGCCTGGAGTTCCAGTGAAAAACTGTTTTTT.

V usage is TRBV4-1 and J usage is TRBJ1-2; a weak D match, TRBD1 (6 bases). Germline values: CDR1 MGHRA, CDR2 YSYEKL. The CDR3 contains 14 residues. The V gene lost 1 base and the J gene lost 4 bases, with 10 bases spanning the gap. CDR3 coding DNA: TGCGCCAGCAGCCAAGGAACCAGGGGCTATGGCTACACCTTC. Protein product: CASSQGTRGYGYTF.

V gene TRBV10-3 combines with J gene TRBJ2-1, with 14 positions matching TRBD2. Germline loops: CDR1 ENHRY, CDR2 SYGVKD. The CDR3 is 18 amino acids. With 6 bases clipped from V and 7 bases from J, the junction kept 14 bases outside the gene matches. The CDR3 DNA is TGTGCCATCAGGGTGACTAGCGGGGGGGCCGAAGTTTCGAATGAGCAGTTCTTC. Protein product: CAIRVTSGGAEVSNEQFF.

The V call is TRBV5-6, the J call TRBJ2-3; D tentatively fits TRBD1 or TRBD2 (6 bases each). CDR1 and CDR2 (germline): SGHDT, YYEEEE. This CDR3 spans 16 amino acids. The V end was cut by 4 bases, the J end by 5 bases, with 20 bases between. The CDR3 DNA sequence: TGTGCCAGCAGCCGAAGGGGGGCAGGGGCCAGAGATACGCAGTATTTT. Amino acids: CASSRRGAGARDTQYF.

V gene TRBV2 combines with J gene TRBJ2-3, with D possibly being TRBD1 (6 bases). V dropped 7 bases and J dropped 2 bases, with 13 bases sitting between them. CDR1 SNHLY and CDR2 FYNNEI come from the germline V gene. The CDR3 runs to 14 residues. As DNA, the CDR3 is TGTGCCAGCAAAGGCAGGGGTTCCACAGATACGCAGTATTTT. The encoded protein is CASKGRGSTDTQYF.

The V call is TRBV25-1, the J call TRBJ2-2; TRBD2 agrees at 7 bases. Germline V gene lookup returns CDR1 MGHDK and CDR2 SYGVNS. The CDR3 extends over 16 amino acids. Trimming at V came to 3 bases and at J to 4 bases, leaving 8 bases not matched to a gene. The CDR3 loop is CASSEAGRVGTGELFF. In nucleotides, the CDR3 is TGTGCCAGCAGTGAGGCTGGGAGGGTGGGCACCGGGGAGCTGTTTTTT.

This chain joins TRBV19 and TRBJ1-4; 7 bases line up with TRBD1. V was clipped by 11 bases and J by 2 bases; unmatched bases: 11. The CDR3 extends over 15 amino acids. In germline, CDR1 is LNHDA, CDR2 SQIVND (reference sequence). CDR3 amino acids: CAAGRGPGTNEKLFF. For the CDR3, the DNA is TGTGCCGCCGGGAGGGGGCCGGGGACTAATGAAAAACTGTTTTTT.

Details on this clone: The sample holds other DNA sequences that translate to the same CDR3. The chain uses TRBV18 and TRBJ1-2; 7 nucleotides match TRBD1. Trimming at V came to 3 bases and at J to 0 bases, leaving 1 base not matched to a gene. The CDR3 totals 14 residues. Germline V gives CDR1 KGHSH, CDR2 LQKENI. As DNA, the CDR3 is TGTGCCAGCTCACCCGACAGGGCTAACTATGGCTACACCTTC. Protein: CASSPDRANYGYTF.